A single TCR beta chain is shown here with its context. What it recognizes is unknown. The data originate from a study of cytomegalovirus exposure and HLA in healthy donors. PCR involved 60 Vbeta and 13 Jbeta primers. As handled by the study authors: Later analysis identified approximately 88 million unique TCR beta chains, approximately 11 million shared. Produced via immunoSEQ multiplex PCR; TCRdb's table is partial and in-frame only. The V and J calls and clone size are taken from that table; D and trimming were inferred from the DNA. The sample has about 150,000 clones, 60% to 85% seen once. Study-wide results and limits: A later analysis linked a missense DCLRE1C variant to TCR beta V- and J-gene trimming. In vitro experiments confirmed that three CMV-associated chains were specific for CMV antigens.

Input material: PBMCs. The sequence came from a woman in her thirties or forties in good health and CMV-seronegative.

Here the CDR3 reads CASSLNPLEQYF. The CDR3 DNA follows: TGTGCCAGCAGCTTAAATCCTCTGGAGCAGTACTTC. This chain joins TRBV11-3 and TRBJ2-7; D gene uncertain. Trimming pared 2 bases from V and 7 bases from J, leaving 9 bases between. The germline gives CDR1 SGHNT, CDR2 YENEEA. The CDR3 extends over 12 amino acids.